A selection of T cell receptor beta chains follows, all from one sample in a study of blood T cell repertoires in COVID-19. Profiling relied on immunoSEQ multiplex PCR, and the TCRdb table lists in-frame clones only, not all of them. The sample has more than 300,000 clones, approximately 84% seen once. Sequenced sample: PBMCs or T cells enriched from blood (not recorded which). The receptor source for this set is a woman between 18 and 29 years old who had recovered from COVID-19. The CDR3 runs from the conserved cysteine through the conserved F or W. The D gene is left open where the match is weak. Some rows mark clone size as missing; the rest say once, few, many or name a class of expanded clone.

size	D	J	V	DNA	CDR3
.	.	TRBJ1-5	TRBV30	TGTGCCTGGAGTTTAAGGGGTCAGCCCCAGCATTTT	CAWSLRGQPQHF
.	.	TRBJ1-1	TRBV18	TGTGCCAGCTTGCAGGGCGTGGGGAACACTGAAGCTTTCTTT	CASLQGVGNTEAFF
.	TRBD1	TRBJ1-2	TRBV18	TGTGCCAGCTCACCACTGCAGGGGGTAGGCTATGGCTACACCTTC	CASSPLQGVGYGYTF
.	.	TRBJ1-4	TRBV28	TGTGCCACACTAGAAGGCGCTAATGAAAAACTGTTTTTT	CATLEGANEKLFF
.	.	TRBJ2-7	TRBV4-1	TGCGCCAGCAGCCCCCACAGAAACGAGCAGTACTTC	CASSPHRNEQYF
.	.	TRBJ1-3	TRBV9	TGTGCCAGCAGCGTAGTGGAGGGGTCTGGAAACACCATATATTTT	CASSVVEGSGNTIYF
.	TRBD2	TRBJ2-1	TRBV9	TGTGCCAGCAGCGCCCTAGCGGGGGGGCAGGGGAATGAGCAGTTCTTC	CASSALAGGQGNEQFF
.	.	TRBJ1-1	TRBV7-9	TGTGCCAGCAGCTTAGTGGAGGTGATGAACACTGAAGCTTTCTTT	CASSLVEVMNTEAFF
.	TRBD1	TRBJ1-5	TRBV5-6	TGTGCCAGCAGCTGGGGACAGCTTAGCAATCAGCCCCAGCATTTT	CASSWGQLSNQPQHF
.	.	TRBJ2-3	TRBV13	TGTGCCAGCAGCTTAGTCCAGGGAAGGTATACAGATACGCAGTATTTT	CASSLVQGRYTDTQYF
.	TRBD1	TRBJ1-6	TRBV10-3	TGTGCCATCAGTGGCCGGGACAGGGGATCACCCCTCCACTTT	CAISGRDRGSPLHF
.	TRBD1	TRBJ1-2	TRBV27	TGTGCCAGCAGTAAGGGACAGGGGAACTATGGCTACACCTTC	CASSKGQGNYGYTF
.	TRBD1	TRBJ2-7	TRBV27	TGTGCCAGCAGTTCAGCCGCCAGGGACAGGGAGTTCCCCTACGAGCAGTACTTC	CASSSAARDREFPYEQYF
.	.	TRBJ2-7	TRBV29-1	TGCAGCGTTGAAGACAGGGGTTACGAGCAGTACTTC	CSVEDRGYEQYF
.	TRBD2	TRBJ2-5	TRBV2	TGTGCCAGCAGGCCCGGAGGAGCGGGGGCGGAGACCCAGTACTTC	CASRPGGAGAETQYF
.	TRBD2	TRBJ2-7	TRBV6-2/TRBV6-3	TGTGCCAGCAGTTACTCCTCGGGACTAGCGGGGGTTTGCCACTTC	CASSYSSGLAGVCHF
.	TRBD2	TRBJ2-7	TRBV6-1	TGTGCCAGCAGTGATACTAGCGGGGGGTACGAGCAGTACTTC	CASSDTSGGYEQYF
.	TRBD2	TRBJ2-7	TRBV6-5	TGTGCCAGCAGAGCCTTAGCGGGAGGCTCCTACGAGCAGTACTTC	CASRALAGGSYEQYF
.	TRBD1	TRBJ1-1	TRBV28	TGTGCCAGCAGTTTAGACAGGGGAAACACTGAAGCTTTCTTT	CASSLDRGNTEAFF
.	.	TRBJ1-5	TRBV27	TGTGCCAGCAGTTTAAACGTCGGGAGCAATCAGCCCCAGCATTTT	CASSLNVGSNQPQHF
.	TRBD2	TRBJ2-2	TRBV10-2	TGCGCCAGCTGCAGCGGGAGGGCCAACACCGGGGAGCTGTTTTTT	CASCSGRANTGELFF
.	.	TRBJ2-5	TRBV18	TGTGCCAGCTCACCACGGGGCACGTTTCGGGAGACCCAGTACTTC	CASSPRGTFRETQYF
.	.	TRBJ1-1	TRBV5-1	TGCGCCAGCAGCTACCAGGATGACACTGAAGCTTTCTTT	CASSYQDDTEAFF
once	TRBD2	TRBJ2-1	TRBV4-2	TGTGCCAGCAGCACCGGGACTAGCGGTTCCTACTCGGAGCAGTTCTTC	CASSTGTSGSYSEQFF
.	.	TRBJ1-5	TRBV27	TGTGCCAGCAGTTTAACAGGGAGCAATCAGCCCCAGCATTTT	CASSLTGSNQPQHF
few	.	TRBJ1-2	TRBV10-3	TGTGCCATCAGTGAGGAAGGGGGAGCGGGACCTTATGGCTACACCTTC	CAISEEGGAGPYGYTF
.	TRBD1	TRBJ1-5	TRBV9	TGTGCCAGCAGCGTAGTGAGGGACAGGGGTAAGACCAATCAGCCCCAGCATTTT	CASSVVRDRGKTNQPQHF
.	.	TRBJ2-5	TRBV6-6	TGTGCCAGCAGTCCGGATAGGGGGACACAGCAAGAGACCCAGTACTTC	CASSPDRGTQQETQYF
.	TRBD2	TRBJ2-7	TRBV3-1/TRBV3-2	TGTGCCAGCAGCCGCAGGGACTACTTATACGAGCAGTACTTC	CASSRRDYLYEQYF
once	.	TRBJ1-2	TRBV2	TGTGCCAGCAGTGAGGGCAGGGAAAACTATGGCTACACCTTC	CASSEGRENYGYTF
.	.	TRBJ2-2	TRBV3-1/TRBV3-2	TGTGCCAGCAGCCAAGACATGAACACCGGGGAGCTGTTTTTT	CASSQDMNTGELFF
.	.	TRBJ1-2	TRBV12-3/TRBV12-4	TGTGCCAGCAGTGGGAGCTCCGGCTATGGCTACACCTTC	CASSGSSGYGYTF
.	.	TRBJ2-1	TRBV24-1	TGTGCCACCCGGGACTCCACCTACAATGAGCAGTTCTTC	CATRDSTYNEQFF
once	TRBD2	TRBJ2-5	TRBV28	TGTGCCAGCAGTTTAGGGCGGGGGAGTCAAGAGACCCAGTACTTC	CASSLGRGSQETQYF
.	.	TRBJ1-1	TRBV5-8	TGTGCCAGCAGCTTGGGCACAGGGTTGAACACTGAAGCTTTCTTT	CASSLGTGLNTEAFF
.	TRBD1	TRBJ1-1	TRBV6-5	TGTGCCAGCAGTTCCAGGGACAGATACACTGAAGCTTTCTTT	CASSSRDRYTEAFF
.	.	TRBJ1-4	TRBV27	TGTGCCAGCAGTCCCCGGACGGTTCAGCAGGGTGAAAAACTGTTTTTT	CASSPRTVQQGEKLFF
.	.	TRBJ2-7	TRBV18	TGTGCCAGCTCACCCTCTCGGACAGTGAGCTCCTACGAGCAGTACTTC	CASSPSRTVSSYEQYF
.	TRBD1	TRBJ1-4	TRBV28	TGTGCCAGCAGCCCCGGACAGGGTGGAGAAAAACTGTTTTTT	CASSPGQGGEKLFF
.	.	TRBJ2-3	TRBV5-6	TGTGCCAGCAGCTTAGGGGCAGATACGCAGTATTTT	CASSLGADTQYF
.	.	TRBJ1-6	TRBV19	TGTGCCAGTAGTCCCACGACAGGATGGAATTCACCCCTCCACTTT	CASSPTTGWNSPLHF
.	.	TRBJ1-5	TRBV5-1	TGCGCCAGCAGAGGGGAAATTGGACAGCCCCAGCATTTT	CASRGEIGQPQHF
.	.	TRBJ1-1	TRBV27	TGTGCCAGCAGTTTATCTTGGACAGCCAACACTGAAGCTTTCTTT	CASSLSWTANTEAFF
.	TRBD1	TRBJ1-1	TRBV3-1/TRBV3-2	TGTGCCAGCAGCCGACAGGGTGAAGCTTTCTTT	CASSRQGEAFF
.	TRBD1	TRBJ1-2	TRBV29-1	TGCAGCTTCCGGGACAGCGGACTACTTCACTATGGCTACACCTTC	CSFRDSGLLHYGYTF
.	.	TRBJ2-5	TRBV7-9	TGTGCCAGCAGCTTAGGGGGAGTGACAGAGACCCAGTACTTC	CASSLGGVTETQYF
.	.	TRBJ1-5	TRBV4-1	TGCGCCAGCAGCCAAGCTTCGACAGTGGGCAATCAGCCCCAGCATTTT	CASSQASTVGNQPQHF
.	.	TRBJ1-1	TRBV28	TGTGCCAGCAGCGAAGGGAGCTTTCGCACTGAAGCTTTCTTT	CASSEGSFRTEAFF
.	.	TRBJ2-5	TRBV5-1	TGCGCCAGCAGCTTCTCCGGGACACAAGAGACCCAGTACTTC	CASSFSGTQETQYF
.	.	TRBJ1-2	TRBV7-3	TGTGCCAGCAGCTTAGGGGAGGGACTCACTTTC	CASSLGEGLTF
.	.	TRBJ2-7	TRBV7-3	TGTGCCAGCAGCTCCGGACAATCAGGCTACGAGCAGTACTTC	CASSSGQSGYEQYF
.	TRBD1	TRBJ1-2	TRBV11-2	TGTGCCAGCAGCTTAGGTGGACAGGGGCGCTACACCTTC	CASSLGGQGRYTF
.	.	TRBJ1-3	TRBV5-1	TGCGCCAGCAGCTCGGAGGGTTACTCTGGAAACACCATATATTTT	CASSSEGYSGNTIYF